The clone carrying this T cell receptor beta chain was seen just once. Its specificity is unknown. Researchers ran the PCR with 60 Vbeta and 13 Jbeta primers. This table comes from immunoSEQ multiplex PCR, and its TCRdb copy is limited to in-frame clones, with some not included. The sample consists of 150,000 to 200,000 clones, 80% of them appearing once. CDR1 and CDR2 (germline): LGHNA, YNFKEQ. V gave up 8 bases and J gave up 6 bases; unmatched junction bases: 11. This CDR3 is 14 amino acids long. The sample comes from a study of cytomegalovirus exposure and HLA in healthy donors. Regarding the study as a whole: In terms of immune exposure information, only CMV serostatus was available. HLA-A and HLA-B allele assignments for most subjects were reportedly predicted accurately using TCR beta sequences. Analysis was performed later, and it showed HLA-associated TCR beta chains to be more clonally expanded than equally common others.

Sequencing was performed on PBMCs. This receptor was taken from a woman between 35 and 50 years old in good health and CMV-seronegative. The V call is TRBV4-2, the J call TRBJ2-7; 9 bases are a match to TRBD1. The CDR3 reads CASGYNRGRGEQYF. CDR3 sequence (DNA): TGTGCCAGCGGGTACAACAGGGGGCGCGGCGAGCAGTACTTC.